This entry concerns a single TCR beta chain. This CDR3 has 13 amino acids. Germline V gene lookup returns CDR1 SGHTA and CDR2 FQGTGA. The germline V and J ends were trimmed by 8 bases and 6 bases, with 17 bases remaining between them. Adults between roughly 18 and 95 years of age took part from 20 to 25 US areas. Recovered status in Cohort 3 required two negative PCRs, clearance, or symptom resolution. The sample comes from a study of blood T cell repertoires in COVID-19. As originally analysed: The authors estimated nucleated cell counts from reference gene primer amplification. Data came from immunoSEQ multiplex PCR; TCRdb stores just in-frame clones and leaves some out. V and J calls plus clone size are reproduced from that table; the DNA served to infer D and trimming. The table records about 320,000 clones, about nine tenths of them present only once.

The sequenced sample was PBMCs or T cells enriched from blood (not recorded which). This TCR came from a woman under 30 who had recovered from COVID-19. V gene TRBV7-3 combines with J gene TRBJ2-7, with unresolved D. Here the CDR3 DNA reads TGTGCCAGCGCGGATGGTCGTTTGGGCGAGCAGTACTTC. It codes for CASADGRLGEQYF.